This T cell receptor beta chain was identified during a study of T-cell memory formation after mild COVID-19. Study observations and caveats: Among contracting clones, CD4+ were mainly CM/EM and CD8+ enriched in EMRA. Clones contracting over day 15 to 85 were CD4/CD8 balanced, with later expanders leaning CD4+.

Germline CDR1 is SGHKS and CDR2 is YYEKEE (reference sequence). The CDR3 length is 15 residues. The V end was cut by 4 bases, the J end by 2 bases, with 15 bases between. Via MiXCR, TCRdb re-called the 5' RACE reads, giving one row per CDR3 protein. Of around 300,000 distinct CDR3 sequences listed, roughly 21% are singletons. The sample holds many counts of this clonotype. The antigen is not known. Input material: PBMCs or a T cell subset sorted from them (not recorded which). The sequence came from a man aged 18 to 30 who had mild COVID-19 (a few samples of this study predate the infection). Cell type and time point are not known. The rearrangement uses TRBV5-5 and TRBJ1-1; D uncertain. CDR3 amino acids: CASSLVGLPNTEAFF. In DNA, the CDR3 is TGTGCCAGCAGCCTTGTTGGGCTGCCTAACACTGAAGCTTTCTTT.